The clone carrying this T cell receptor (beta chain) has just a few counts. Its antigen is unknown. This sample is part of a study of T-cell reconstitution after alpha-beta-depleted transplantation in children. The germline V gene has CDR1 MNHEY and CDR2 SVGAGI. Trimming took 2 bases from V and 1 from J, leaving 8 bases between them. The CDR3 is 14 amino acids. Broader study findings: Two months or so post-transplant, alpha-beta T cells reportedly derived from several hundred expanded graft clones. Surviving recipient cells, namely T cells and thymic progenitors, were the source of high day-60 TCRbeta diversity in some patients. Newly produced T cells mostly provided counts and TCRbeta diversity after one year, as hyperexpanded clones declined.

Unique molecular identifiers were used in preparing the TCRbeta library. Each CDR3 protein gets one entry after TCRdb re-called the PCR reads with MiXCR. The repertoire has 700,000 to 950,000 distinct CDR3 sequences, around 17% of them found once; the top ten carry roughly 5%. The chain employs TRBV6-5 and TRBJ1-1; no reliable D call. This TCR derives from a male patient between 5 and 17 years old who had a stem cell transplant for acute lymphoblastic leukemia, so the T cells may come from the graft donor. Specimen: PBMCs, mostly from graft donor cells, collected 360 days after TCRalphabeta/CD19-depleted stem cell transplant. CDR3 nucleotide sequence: TGTGCCAGCAGTTACGAACAGAGGAACACTGAAGCTTTCTTT. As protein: CASSYEQRNTEAFF.